A selection of T cell receptor beta chains follows, all from one sample in a study of cytomegalovirus exposure and HLA in healthy donors. Assay used: immunoSEQ multiplex PCR; TCRdb lists only in-frame clones, some missing. The table records 200,000 to 250,000 clones, 82% of them present only once. Material for sequencing was PBMCs. Every receptor here comes from a woman aged 40 to 55 in good health and CMV-seropositive. Each CDR3 is given with its conserved first and last residue. A D gene is named only where the DNA matches it firmly. Expanded clones are given a class, and other clones once, few, many or no size at all.

V gene	D gene	J gene	clone size	CDR3 DNA	CDR3 protein
TRBV5-5	-	TRBJ2-7	-	TGTGCCAGCAGCTTGTCCGGGACGGGAGTGTACGAGCAGTACTTC	CASSLSGTGVYEQYF
TRBV10-3	TRBD1	TRBJ1-2	once	TGTGCCATCAGTGGGACAGGGAAGAACTATGGCTACACCTTC	CAISGTGKNYGYTF
TRBV30	TRBD1	TRBJ1-3	-	TGTGCCTGGTCGACAGGGTCGGGCTCTGGAAACACCATATATTTT	CAWSTGSGSGNTIYF
TRBV10-3	-	TRBJ1-1	-	TGTGCCATCAGTGTGGGGGACTACACTGAAGCTTTCTTT	CAISVGDYTEAFF
TRBV9	TRBD2	TRBJ2-2	-	TGTGCCAGCAGCGTCCCATTTACTAGCGGGGGGACCGGGGAGCTGTTTTTT	CASSVPFTSGGTGELFF
TRBV9	TRBD2	TRBJ2-1	-	TGTGCCAGCAGCCCACCCCGGCCTAGCGGGCCTTACAATGAGCAGTTCTTC	CASSPPRPSGPYNEQFF
TRBV6-1	-	TRBJ1-2	-	TGTGCCAGCAGTCCACGGCCCGCAGCGGAGTATGGCTACACCTTC	CASSPRPAAEYGYTF
TRBV30	-	TRBJ1-1	once	TGTGCCTGGAGTCGCAGCACAGGGTGGACTGAAGCTTTCTTT	CAWSRSTGWTEAFF
TRBV30	TRBD1	TRBJ1-2	-	TGTGCCTGGACAGGGGGCCCCTATGGCTACACCTTC	CAWTGGPYGYTF
TRBV6-1	TRBD1	TRBJ1-6	-	TGTGCCAGCAGTGTTCGGACAGGACGGAATTCACCCCTCCACTTT	CASSVRTGRNSPLHF
TRBV15	-	TRBJ1-1	few	TGTGCCACCAAACCGGACAGGAACACTGAAGCTTTCTTT	CATKPDRNTEAFF
TRBV25-1	TRBD1	TRBJ1-1	few	TGTGCCAGCAGTGGGTACAGGGGGCTCGACACTGAAGCTTTCTTT	CASSGYRGLDTEAFF
TRBV6-5	TRBD1	TRBJ1-1	-	TGTGCCAGCAGAGGGACAGGTCGGACTGAAGCTTTCTTT	CASRGTGRTEAFF
TRBV15	TRBD2	TRBJ2-3	-	TGTGCCACCAGCAGAGATCCTAGCGGTGGCACAGATACGCAGTATTTT	CATSRDPSGGTDTQYF
TRBV28	TRBD2	TRBJ2-3	-	TGTGCCAGCAGTCTTAGATCCAGTAGCGGGGGCACAGATACGCAGTATTTT	CASSLRSSSGGTDTQYF
TRBV6-6	-	TRBJ1-1	once	TGTGCCAGCACCGGGAGGGGTGACACTGAAGCTTTCTTT	CASTGRGDTEAFF
TRBV6-4	-	TRBJ2-3	-	TGTGCCAGCAGTGACTCCTACCTTACCACAGATACGCAGTATTTT	CASSDSYLTTDTQYF
TRBV10-2	TRBD2	TRBJ2-5	-	TGCGCCAGCAGACCTACCGGGACTAGCGGGAGAGAGACCCAGTACTTC	CASRPTGTSGRETQYF
TRBV9	TRBD2	TRBJ2-7	once	TGTGCCAGCAGCGTAGCTGGCAGCGGGGGAGTCTACGAGCAGTACTTC	CASSVAGSGGVYEQYF
TRBV7-9	-	TRBJ2-5	-	TGTGCCAGCAGCTCTCAAGAGACCCAGTACTTC	CASSSQETQYF
TRBV5-1	TRBD1	TRBJ1-6	-	TGCGCCAGCAGCCTACGACAGGGGAGAGATTCACCCCTCCACTTT	CASSLRQGRDSPLHF
TRBV6-1	TRBD1	TRBJ1-2	-	TGTGCCAGCAGTGAGAGGACAGGGAACTATGGCTACACCTTC	CASSERTGNYGYTF
TRBV6-6	-	TRBJ2-7	-	TGTGCCAGCAGTTACTCGAGGTCCTACGAGCAGTACTTC	CASSYSRSYEQYF
TRBV30	-	TRBJ1-1	-	TGTGCCTGGAGTATACTACCGAACACTGAAGCTTTCTTT	CAWSILPNTEAFF
TRBV7-9	-	TRBJ2-7	few	TGTGCCAGCAGCACCCGGGACACCAAAAAATCCTACGAGCAGTACTTC	CASSTRDTKKSYEQYF
TRBV6-4	-	TRBJ2-1	-	TGTGCCAGCAGTGACTCGATTCGCGGGGCTGAGCAGTTCTTC	CASSDSIRGAEQFF
TRBV7-9	-	TRBJ1-2	-	TGTGCCAGCAGCCCCCCACAGGGCGCCTATGGCTACACCTTC	CASSPPQGAYGYTF
TRBV6-5	TRBD1	TRBJ2-2	-	TGTGCCAGCAACCCAGGACAGGGCGGGACCGGGGAGCTGTTTTTT	CASNPGQGGTGELFF
TRBV7-8	-	TRBJ2-1	-	TGTGCCAGCAGCTTATTGACGGGAGCGCTGACTGAGCAGTTCTTC	CASSLLTGALTEQFF
TRBV19	-	TRBJ1-5	-	TGTGCCAGTAGTCCGCAGGGGCGGCAGCCCCAGCATTTT	CASSPQGRQPQHF
TRBV7-9	TRBD1	TRBJ1-1	-	TGTGCCAGCAGCTTAGCCTCGGACAGGGCGAACACTGAAGCTTTCTTT	CASSLASDRANTEAFF
TRBV28	-	TRBJ1-5	-	TGTGCCAGCGGCCGGGGGGGCAATCAGCCCCAGCATTTT	CASGRGGNQPQHF
TRBV9	-	TRBJ2-3	-	TGTGCCAGCAGCTTTCAAAAGGGGACAGATACGCAGTATTTT	CASSFQKGTDTQYF
TRBV7-2	-	TRBJ2-1	-	TGTGCCAGCAGCTTAAGCTTTCGGTCAGAGCGGACGCATGAGCAGTTCTTC	CASSLSFRSERTHEQFF
TRBV5-1	TRBD1	TRBJ2-1	-	TGCGCCAGCAGCTTGGAGGGACAGCCCTACAATGAGCAGTTCTTC	CASSLEGQPYNEQFF
TRBV20-1	TRBD1	TRBJ1-5	-	TGCAGTGCCGGGACAGGGGAGCCCCAGCATTTT	CSAGTGEPQHF
TRBV7-9	-	TRBJ1-1	-	TGTGCCAGCAGCTTAGAGACAGAGAACACTGAAGCTTTCTTT	CASSLETENTEAFF
TRBV4-3	-	TRBJ1-1	-	TGCGCCAGCAGCCAGGGCCCTTGGGGGGAATCCGGGAACACTGAAGCTTTCTTT	CASSQGPWGESGNTEAFF
TRBV21-1	-	TRBJ2-3	-	TGTGCCAGCACCCGCATCGTGGATCCCCGGGAGGGAGACCCAGATACGCAGTATTTT	CASTRIVDPREGDPDTQYF
TRBV7-9	-	TRBJ2-1	-	TGTGCCAGCAGACCCTGGGGCGACAATGAGCAGTTCTTC	CASRPWGDNEQFF
TRBV7-9	-	TRBJ1-2	-	TGTGCCAGCAGCTTAGCGGCGGGGACCTATGGCTACACCTTC	CASSLAAGTYGYTF
TRBV7-3	-	TRBJ2-1	-	TGTGCCAGCAGTCCTGGCCCGCGGGGAATCTACAATGAGCAGTTCTTC	CASSPGPRGIYNEQFF
TRBV10-3	-	TRBJ1-2	-	TGTGCCATCAGTGAGTCATGGGGGCCTCACTATGGCTACACCTTC	CAISESWGPHYGYTF
TRBV9	-	TRBJ1-1	-	TGTGCCAGCAGCGTACAAATGAACACTGAAGCTTTCTTT	CASSVQMNTEAFF